These 22 T cell receptor beta chains originate from one sample sequenced in a study of vaccination and CD4 T cells after COVID-19. The Oncomine TCR Beta short-read assay was applied to DNA of cultured CD4+ T cells. TCRdb processed the PCR reads anew with MiXCR; each CDR3 protein has one entry. The sample carries 5,500 to 8,500 distinct CDR3 sequences, roughly 30% recorded once. The antigens these receptors bind are not known. The treatment is: roughly 11-day PBMC culture with coronavirus spike peptide pools or control peptides (ViraFEST assay). Pre-COVID-19 pandemic sampling (2011-2018) yielded the unexposed donor's CD4+ T cells. What was sequenced was CD4+ T cells from blood, cultured in vitro. These receptors were collected from a human donor in good health.

The V and J genes are TRBV6-1 and TRBJ1-1; D gene uncertain. Per germline, CDR1 MNHNS and CDR2 SASEGT. The germline V and J ends were trimmed by 5 bases and 5 bases, with 21 bases remaining between them. This CDR3 is 16 amino acids long. The CDR3, as DNA: TGTGCCAGCAGTCTAAAGGGAGGTTTAAGGAGAACTGAAGCTTTCTTT. Protein product: CASSLKGGLRRTEAFF.

The chain has TRBV7-3 and TRBJ2-2, with D possibly matching TRBD1 (6 bases). The CDR3 is 17 residues long. CDR1 is SGHTA, CDR2 FQGTGA, per germline. The germline V and J ends were trimmed by 2 bases and 0 bases, with 13 bases remaining between them. The CDR3: CASSLRNRAANTGELFF. In nucleotides, the CDR3 is TGTGCCAGCAGCTTACGGAACAGGGCCGCGAACACCGGGGAGCTGTTTTTT.

The chain carries TRBV7-8 and TRBJ1-2; D ambiguous. The CDR3 totals 15 residues. V was shortened by 1 base and J by 4 bases, with 13 bases between the two germline ends. Germline loops: CDR1 SGHVS, CDR2 FQNEAQ. The CDR3 sequence is CASSLGTKRPYGYTF. CDR3 nucleotides: TGTGCCAGCAGCTTAGGGACTAAGAGACCCTATGGCTACACCTTC.

A single count supports this clonotype. V gene TRBV9 combines with J gene TRBJ2-1; 10 bases agree with TRBD2. J gave up 10 bases and V 0 bases, and 4 bases lay outside the gene matches. The germline CDR1 and CDR2 sequences are SGDLS and YYNGEE. The CDR3 runs to 14 residues. The CDR3 bases are TGTGCCAGCAGCGTAGGTAGCGGGGGGACAGAGCAGTTCTTC. As protein: CASSVGSGGTEQFF.

By sample fraction, this clonotype is medium-sized. The gene calls are TRBV20-1 and TRBJ1-4, with 8 bases identical to TRBD1. J was trimmed by 13 bases and V by 6 bases; bases with no gene match: 16. The V gene's germline CDR1 is DFQATT and CDR2 SNEGSKA (reference sequence). The CDR3 consists of 14 residues. CDR3 loop: CSAGLQGGYRGLFF. CDR3 DNA sequence: TGCAGTGCCGGATTACAGGGGGGTTACAGGGGACTGTTTTTT.

This clonotype was counted between two and nine times. This chain uses TRBV5-4 with TRBJ2-5; TRBD2 aligns across 11 bases. Trimming took 0 bases from V and 3 from J; bases not matched to a gene: 4. From germline, CDR1 is SGHNT and CDR2 YYREEE (reference sequence). The CDR3 has 16 residues. The CDR3 reads CASSLVLAGGKETQYF. CDR3 in DNA: TGTGCCAGCAGCTTGGTTCTAGCGGGGGGCAAAGAGACCCAGTACTTC.

The chain recombines TRBV28 with TRBJ1-1; D perhaps matches TRBD1 (6 bases). The CDR3 is 10 amino acids. With 6 bases removed from V and 11 bases from J, the gap between germline ends came to 10 bases. The germline CDR1 and CDR2 sequences are MDHEN and SYDVKM. The CDR3 DNA sequence: TGTGCCAGCAGGAGGGGGGGGGCTTTCTTT. It is translated as CASRRGGAFF.

This clonotype was counted a few times. This chain connects TRBV5-4 to TRBJ1-2; unclear D gene. With 1 base removed from V and 1 base from J, the gap between germline ends came to 5 bases. CDR1 and CDR2 from the germline V gene are SGHNT and YYREEE (reference sequence). CDR3 length: 13 residues. The CDR3 DNA reads as TGTGCCAGCAGCTTGTATGATAACTATGGCTACACCTTC. This translates into CASSLYDNYGYTF.

There are a few counts of this clonotype. The chain has TRBV6-2 or TRBV6-3 and TRBJ2-3; 10 bases match TRBD2. The germline CDR1 and CDR2 sequences are MNHEY and SVGEGT. This CDR3 has 14 residues. Trimming cost V 8 bases and J 4 bases; bases outside gene matches: 6. Written as DNA, the CDR3 is TGTGCCAGCGGAACGAGCGGGGGGGCAGATACGCAGTATTTT. As protein: CASGTSGGADTQYF.

A few counts support this clonotype. The V gene is TRBV20-1, the J gene TRBJ2-4; D is undetermined. This CDR3 is built from 14 residues. Between the trimmed V and J ends, which lost 3 bases and 0 bases, there was a span of 9 bases. Looked up from germline, CDR1 is DFQATT and CDR2 is SNEGSKA (reference sequence). In DNA, the CDR3 is TGCAGTGCTAGGAGCAGCCAAGCCAAAAACATTCAGTACTTC. This translates into CSARSSQAKNIQYF.

The chain carries TRBV18 and TRBJ2-5; possibly TRBD1 for D (6 bases). The V end was cut by 0 bases, the J end by 2 bases, with 10 bases between. The CDR3 runs to 15 residues. Germline CDR1 reads KGHSH; CDR2 reads LQKENI. The CDR3 here is CASSPPWGLQETQYF. Written as DNA, the CDR3 is TGTGCCAGCTCACCACCGTGGGGGCTTCAAGAGACCCAGTACTTC.

The chain employs TRBV19 and TRBJ1-1, with D possibly TRBD1 on 5 matching bases. CDR3 length: 14 residues. Germline lookup yields CDR1 LNHDA and CDR2 SQIVND (reference sequence). V lost 4 bases and J 2 bases, leaving 11 bases between the germline ends. Written as DNA, the CDR3 is TGTGCCAGTAGTACCCCGGGACTTAACACTGAAGCTTTCTTT. Translating gives CASSTPGLNTEAFF.

This clonotype was observed a few times. The chain employs TRBV20-1 and TRBJ1-1; a possible D gene is TRBD1 (5 bases). The CDR3 covers 14 residues. Germline CDR1 is DFQATT and CDR2 is SNEGSKA (reference sequence). V was pared by 6 bases and J by 3 bases, with 17 bases between. CDR3 in DNA: TGCAGTGCCCGCCGACAGAGCAAGGACACTGAAGCTTTCTTT. Amino acid sequence: CSARRQSKDTEAFF.

The rearrangement uses TRBV6-5 and TRBJ1-1; D is unclear. The V end lost 0 bases, the J end lost 1 base, and 9 bases lay between the germline ends. Germline CDR1 and CDR2: MNHEY and SVGAGI. CDR3 length: 15 amino acids. The chain's CDR3 is CASSYSTNENTEAFF. CDR3 in DNA: TGTGCCAGCAGTTACTCGACAAACGAGAACACTGAAGCTTTCTTT.

The J gene is TRBJ2-1, the V gene TRBV7-3, with 7 bases identical to TRBD2. J lost 7 bases, V lost 5 bases, and 11 bases had no gene match. The CDR3 runs to 15 residues. Looked up from germline, CDR1 is SGHTA and CDR2 is FQGTGA. This CDR3 is CASSTTFGGNNEQFF. CDR3 in DNA: TGTGCCAGCAGCACCACCTTCGGGGGGAATAATGAGCAGTTCTTC.

There are a few counts of this clonotype. The chain is built from TRBV24-1 and TRBJ2-3; 15 bases are a match to TRBD2. Germline V CDR1 and CDR2: KGHDR, SFDVKD. The trim removed 4 bases at V and 5 bases at J, leaving 6 bases unmatched. This CDR3 spans 17 amino acids. In nucleotides, the CDR3 is TGTGCCACCAGTGAACCAGGACTAGCGGGAGGGAAAGATACGCAGTATTTT. Translating it yields CATSEPGLAGGKDTQYF.

The chain has TRBV27 and TRBJ1-2; D is undetermined. The CDR3 runs to 13 residues. V was clipped by 2 bases and J by 5 bases, with 9 bases between them. Germline V gives CDR1 MNHEY, CDR2 SMNVEV (reference sequence). The chain's CDR3 is CASSLDVRYGYTF. CDR3 sequence (DNA): TGTGCCAGCAGTTTAGACGTAAGGTATGGCTACACCTTC.

The gene calls are TRBV6-5 and TRBJ1-2, with D unclear. V was trimmed by 0 bases and J by 6 bases, leaving 11 bases between them. The CDR3 consists of 14 residues. Germline CDR1 reads MNHEY; CDR2 reads SVGAGI. The CDR3: CASSYSAGRHGYTF. CDR3 nucleotide sequence: TGTGCCAGCAGTTACTCCGCCGGGAGACATGGCTACACCTTC.

This clonotype was seen a handful of times. This chain connects TRBV6-1 to TRBJ1-2; no definite D call. CDR1 and CDR2 (germline): MNHNS, SASEGT. The CDR3 is made up of 17 amino acids. The V gene lost 6 bases and the J gene lost 0 bases, with 20 bases spanning the gap. CDR3 protein: CASSQLEWGDPNYGYTF. In DNA form, the CDR3 reads TGTGCCAGCAGCCAATTAGAGTGGGGAGATCCTAACTATGGCTACACCTTC.

The chain links TRBV12-3 or TRBV12-4 to TRBJ2-3, with 9 bases matching TRBD2. This CDR3 contains 15 residues. With 6 bases clipped from V and 2 bases from J, the junction kept 6 bases outside the gene matches. CDR3 DNA: TGTGCCAGCAGAGTGAGCGGGGGGTACACAGATACGCAGTATTTT. It codes for CASRVSGGYTDTQYF.

This rearrangement joins TRBV6-5 to TRBJ1-3, with a tentative D call TRBD1 (5 bases). The V end was cut by 0 bases, the J end by 4 bases, with 7 bases between. Per the germline V gene, CDR1 is MNHEY and CDR2 is SVGAGI. This CDR3 spans 14 amino acids. DNA for the CDR3: TGTGCCAGCAGTTACTCAGGGGAGGGAAACACCATATATTTT. This codes for CASSYSGEGNTIYF.

This clonotype was found a few times. CDR3 sequence (DNA): TGTGCCAGCAGTGAAGCGACAGGGAGTCAGCCCCAGCATTTT. This encodes CASSEATGSQPQHF. This sequence joins TRBV2 and TRBJ1-5, with 7 positions matching TRBD1. The V and J ends lost 0 bases and 6 bases, in that order; junction bases with no gene match: 2. CDR1 is SNHLY, CDR2 FYNNEI, per germline. This CDR3 is 14 amino acids long.